The source of this T cell receptor beta chain is a study of T cells in Graves' hyperthyroidism and ophthalmopathy. This clonotype was seen many times. The CDR3 regions of TCR beta were amplified from RNA transcripts. Initially, a first-round RT-PCR of the TCR CDR3 employed the HTBI primer set. TCRdb passed the multiplex PCR reads through MiXCR, listing each CDR3 protein once. The table lists hundreds of thousands of distinct CDR3 sequences, about 15% of them singletons. V was trimmed by 2 bases and J by 0 bases, leaving 9 bases between them. The CDR3 consists of 15 residues. Germline loops: CDR1 KGHDR, CDR2 SFDVKD.

This rearrangement joins TRBV24-1 to TRBJ1-1; D is unclear. Sequenced material: blood. The TCR originated in a woman aged 40 to 50 with Graves' ophthalmopathy. CDR3 residues: CATSDSRTMNTEAFF. CDR3 DNA sequence: TGTGCCACCAGTGATTCGAGGACTATGAACACTGAAGCTTTCTTT.